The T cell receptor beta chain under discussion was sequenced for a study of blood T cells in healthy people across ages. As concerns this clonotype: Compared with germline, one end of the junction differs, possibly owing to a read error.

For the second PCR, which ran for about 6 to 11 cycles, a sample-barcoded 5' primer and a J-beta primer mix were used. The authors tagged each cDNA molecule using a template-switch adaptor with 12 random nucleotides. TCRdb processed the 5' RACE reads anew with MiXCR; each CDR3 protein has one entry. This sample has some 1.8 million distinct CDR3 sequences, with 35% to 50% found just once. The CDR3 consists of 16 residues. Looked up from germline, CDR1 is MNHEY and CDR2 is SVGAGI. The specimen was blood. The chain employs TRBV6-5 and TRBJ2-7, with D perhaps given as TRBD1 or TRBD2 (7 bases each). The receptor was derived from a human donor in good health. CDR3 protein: CASSYGQGRGRRERYF. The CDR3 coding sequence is TGTGCCAGCAGTTACGGCCAGGGGAGGGGGCGGCGGGAGCGGTACTTC.